This T cell receptor beta chain was obtained from a study of T cell changes during pregnancy in multiple sclerosis. TCRdb's table, derived via immunoSEQ multiplex PCR, lists solely in-frame clones and lacks some. The sample shows approximately 70,000 clones, 75% to 95% of them seen only once. Germline assignment: CDR1 GTSNPN and CDR2 SVGIG (reference sequence). V shed 3 bases and J 4 bases; nucleotides not matched to a gene: 6. The CDR3 is 14 residues long. The J gene is TRBJ1-3, the V gene TRBV30; 7 nucleotides line up with TRBD1. The sample here was peripheral blood, taken in the first trimester of pregnancy. The clonotype originates from a female donor with multiple sclerosis, enrolled in a pregnancy study. CDR3 sequence: CAWSGRDRGNTIYF. For the CDR3, the DNA is TGTGCCTGGAGCGGCCGGGACAGAGGAAACACCATATATTTT.